This record looks at one TCR beta chain sequence and its context. Germline V gene sequence: CDR1 MNHEY, CDR2 SVGEGT. With 6 bases removed from V and 14 bases from J, the gap between germline ends came to 24 bases. The CDR3 runs 14 residues. This entry is derived from a study of blood T cells in healthy people across ages. The study drew donors from healthy Caucasian individuals in Russia aged about 6 to 95. Sample-barcoded 5' priming and a J-beta primer mix drove a second PCR of roughly 6 to 12 cycles. Every cDNA was tagged by a template-switch adaptor with 12 random nucleotides. TCRdb processed the 5' RACE reads anew with MiXCR; each CDR3 protein has one entry. The table has roughly 1.7 million distinct CDR3 sequences, roughly 32% seen once.

V gene TRBV6-2 or TRBV6-3 combines with J gene TRBJ2-3, with D possibly being TRBD1 (7 bases). The material sequenced was blood. The clonotype was recovered from a woman in her thirties in good health. The CDR3 region has the DNA TGTGCCAGCAGAGACAGGGTCTGGCGGGATGCGCGGTATTTT. Protein sequence: CASRDRVWRDARYF.